A selection of T cell receptor beta chains follows, all from one sample in a study of CD8+ T cells in alopecia areata. Profiled with immunoSEQ multiplex PCR; TCRdb holds only in-frame clones, not every one. Among tens of thousands of clones listed, around 45% were seen once. The sequencing used CD8+ T cells sorted from blood, collected at approximately week 37, from a patient treated with tofacitinib. The source is a human donor with alopecia areata. Each CDR3 is given with its conserved first and last residue. A D gene is named only where the DNA matches it firmly. Clone size is shown for a subset of rows, as once, few, many or a class of expanded clone.

CDR3nt	CDR3aa	v_gene	j_gene	d_gene	abundance
TGTGCCAGCAGCATCGGGTCCCGGTTTGAGGAGCAGTACTTC	CASSIGSRFEEQYF	TRBV9	TRBJ2-7	-	once
TGTGCCAGCAGTAAGGGTGATGGCTACACCTTC	CASSKGDGYTF	TRBV25-1	TRBJ1-2	-	few
TGTGCCAGCAGTCCAAACTACGAGCAGTACTTC	CASSPNYEQYF	TRBV6-6	TRBJ2-7	-	-
TGTGCCAGCAGGGGGACTAGCAGTAGCACAGATACGCAGTATTTT	CASRGTSSSTDTQYF	TRBV2	TRBJ2-3	TRBD2	once
TGTGCCAGCAGTAACGCGGGATTCACAGATACGCAGTATTTT	CASSNAGFTDTQYF	TRBV9	TRBJ2-3	-	-
TGTGCCAGTAGTCCAGGCCGGGGACCGCAATACGAGCAGTACTTC	CASSPGRGPQYEQYF	TRBV19	TRBJ2-7	-	few
TGCGCCAGCAGCCAAGATGGGTCTAGCCCGACTATACAATGGGAGCAGTTCTTC	CASSQDGSSPTIQWEQFF	TRBV4-1	TRBJ2-1	-	-
TGTGCCACCAGCAGAGCGAGCCCGGACGGTCCTCTCTATGGCTACACCTTC	CATSRASPDGPLYGYTF	TRBV15	TRBJ1-2	-	-
TGTGCCAGCAGCTTAGGCAGCAATCAGCCCCAGCATTTT	CASSLGSNQPQHF	TRBV13	TRBJ1-5	-	-
TGTGCCTGGAGTGTACCGGAAGTAGACTATGGCTACACCTTC	CAWSVPEVDYGYTF	TRBV30	TRBJ1-2	-	few
TGTGCCAGCAGCAGGGGGGTCGCTGAAGCTTTCTTT	CASSRGVAEAFF	TRBV6-6	TRBJ1-1	TRBD1	few
TGTGCCACCAGCAAGGAAGCGGGCCCTAGCACAGATACGCAGTATTTT	CATSKEAGPSTDTQYF	TRBV15	TRBJ2-3	-	-
TGTGCCAGCAGCGTAGAGCCAGCTAGCAACGAGCAGTACTTC	CASSVEPASNEQYF	TRBV9	TRBJ2-7	-	few
TGTGCCAGCAGTGGACAAATTCGACAGCACTCTGGAAACACCATATATTTT	CASSGQIRQHSGNTIYF	TRBV2	TRBJ1-3	-	-
TGTGCCTGGAGTACCACCTCCTACAATGAGCAGTTCTTC	CAWSTTSYNEQFF	TRBV30	TRBJ2-1	-	-
TGCGCCAGCAGCCAACTCGACAGGGTGAACACTGAAGCTTTCTTT	CASSQLDRVNTEAFF	TRBV4-1	TRBJ1-1	TRBD1	-
TGTGCTAGCAGCTTACAGGAGAGCTACGAGCAGTACTTC	CASSLQESYEQYF	TRBV7-7	TRBJ2-7	-	once
TGTGCCTGGAGTGTAGAACGAACCTATGGCTACACCTTC	CAWSVERTYGYTF	TRBV30	TRBJ1-2	-	-
TGCAGCGTTTTCGCGAACACCGGGGAGCTGTTTTTT	CSVFANTGELFF	TRBV29-1	TRBJ2-2	-	few
TGTGCCAGCAGGCTAGCCCTAATCAATGAGCAGTTCTTC	CASRLALINEQFF	TRBV27	TRBJ2-1	-	-
TGTGCCATCAGTGAGTCCCTCCAGCGGGGGGAGCAGTTCTTC	CAISESLQRGEQFF	TRBV10-3	TRBJ2-1	TRBD2	-
TGTGCCAGCAGCCCAACTAGCGGGAGGTCTCGGAATGAGCAGTTCTTC	CASSPTSGRSRNEQFF	TRBV7-3	TRBJ2-1	TRBD2	-
TGCAGCGTTTATCTCAGGGAAGATACGCAGTATTTT	CSVYLREDTQYF	TRBV29-1	TRBJ2-3	-	few
TGTGCCAGCAGCTTGGCCGGTGTCAGAGCCTACGAGCAGTACTTC	CASSLAGVRAYEQYF	TRBV5-4	TRBJ2-7	-	-
TGCGCCAGCAGCTTGGATCGGTCGCCGAACACTGAAGCTTTCTTT	CASSLDRSPNTEAFF	TRBV5-1	TRBJ1-1	-	-
TGTGCCAGTTGGGGGCAACTCTCTGGGGCCAACGTCCTGACTTTC	CASWGQLSGANVLTF	TRBV27	TRBJ2-6	-	-
TGTGCCAGCAGCGTAGCTTCGGGCGGGGAGCTGTTTTTT	CASSVASGGELFF	TRBV9	TRBJ2-2	-	few
TGCAGCGCTCGAGCGGGAGGGCTGGCCACCGGGGAGCTGTTTTTT	CSARAGGLATGELFF	TRBV29-1	TRBJ2-2	TRBD2	-
TGTGCCAGCAGCTTCGACAGGGGCGACGAAAAACTGTTTTTT	CASSFDRGDEKLFF	TRBV7-2	TRBJ1-4	TRBD1	-
TGTGCCAGTAGTATTGGTGTGAACACTGAAGCTTTCTTT	CASSIGVNTEAFF	TRBV19	TRBJ1-1	-	-
TGTGCCAGCAGCATAGGGACTAGCGGCACAGATACGCAGTATTTT	CASSIGTSGTDTQYF	TRBV21-1	TRBJ2-3	-	-
TGCAGCGTTGAAGCCGGAGGGTATGGCTATGGCTACACCTTC	CSVEAGGYGYGYTF	TRBV29-1	TRBJ1-2	-	-
TGCAGCGCTGAGGCCCAAACAGGGTCGAGGGGTAACTATGGCTACACCTTC	CSAEAQTGSRGNYGYTF	TRBV29-1	TRBJ1-2	-	few
TGCGCCAGCAGCCCCGTGCAGGGGGACTACGAGCAGTACTTC	CASSPVQGDYEQYF	TRBV4-1	TRBJ2-7	TRBD1	-
TGCGCCAGCAGCCAAGTCCCTGGGACTGAAGCTTTCTTT	CASSQVPGTEAFF	TRBV4-1	TRBJ1-1	-	-
TGCGCCAGCAGCCCCGGAGGTCGGGTCGGGGCTACAGATACGCAGTATTTT	CASSPGGRVGATDTQYF	TRBV5-1	TRBJ2-3	-	few
TGTGCCAGCAGCTTCACAAACTCTGGAAACACCATATATTTT	CASSFTNSGNTIYF	TRBV27	TRBJ1-3	-	-
TGTGCCTTGGTATGGGAAAACTATGGCTACACCTTC	CALVWENYGYTF	TRBV30	TRBJ1-2	-	-
TGCGCCAGCAGTGAGTCGGCGGAGCCCTACAATGAGCAGTTCTTC	CASSESAEPYNEQFF	TRBV10-2	TRBJ2-1	-	medium-sized
TGTGCCAGCAGCTCGACAGGGCCCTCCTACGAGCAGTACTTC	CASSSTGPSYEQYF	TRBV5-4	TRBJ2-7	TRBD1	-
TGTGCCAGCAGCCCGAGAGAACGGGCTCACTACGAGCAGTACTTC	CASSPRERAHYEQYF	TRBV11-1	TRBJ2-7	-	-
TGTGCCAGCAGTTACAGGGGGTTGACAGATACGCAGTATTTT	CASSYRGLTDTQYF	TRBV25-1	TRBJ2-3	TRBD1	-
TGCGCCAGCAGCTTGTCTACGGGAGGGGTTGAGCAGTTCTTC	CASSLSTGGVEQFF	TRBV5-1	TRBJ2-1	TRBD2	-
TGTGCCACCAGCGAAGAGATGTTGCCAGGGGAGCCCAGTGAGACCCAGTACTTC	CATSEEMLPGEPSETQYF	TRBV15	TRBJ2-5	-	-
TGTGCCAGCAGCTTAGGGCCCGGGGTAGGCTACACCTTC	CASSLGPGVGYTF	TRBV7-2	TRBJ1-2	-	-
TGTGCCAGCAGCCTGGGACGGTACTACGAGCAGTACTTC	CASSLGRYYEQYF	TRBV27	TRBJ2-7	-	-
TGTGCCAGCAGCCCGGGGGGGCTTGGGTACGAGCAGTACTTC	CASSPGGLGYEQYF	TRBV7-8	TRBJ2-7	TRBD2	-
TGTGCCAGCAGCCCCGAAGGCTACGAGCAGTACTTC	CASSPEGYEQYF	TRBV9	TRBJ2-7	-	-
TGTGCCAGCAGTCCTCTTGGAGGGGATGGCTACACCTTC	CASSPLGGDGYTF	TRBV25-1	TRBJ1-2	-	-
TGCGCCAGCAGCCAAGGGGGGGAGATCAGTACGGGCTACACCTTC	CASSQGGEISTGYTF	TRBV4-1	TRBJ1-2	-	-
TGTGCCAGCAATCGACTAGCGGAAAGGGTAGAGACCCAGTACTTC	CASNRLAERVETQYF	TRBV6-5	TRBJ2-5	TRBD2	few
TGTGCCTGGAGCCCACCCCCTCCAGCGGAATCCTACAATGAGCAGTTCTTC	CAWSPPPPAESYNEQFF	TRBV30	TRBJ2-1	-	few